The source of this T cell receptor (beta chain) is a study of T cell changes during pregnancy in multiple sclerosis. The CDR3 totals 12 residues. The V end lost 5 bases, the J end lost 6 bases, and 11 bases lay between the germline ends. The germline CDR1 and CDR2 sequences are SGDLS and YYNGEE. This clone turned up a few times. The data were produced by immunoSEQ multiplex PCR, yet TCRdb's version contains in-frame clones alone and is incomplete. This sample yields under 25,000 clones, of which more than 75% are seen a single time; less than 9.5% belongs to the top ten. The chain carries TRBV9 and TRBJ1-1; D unclear. The clonotype was recovered from a female donor with multiple sclerosis, enrolled in a pregnancy study. The source material was CD8+ T cells from peripheral blood mononuclear cells, sampled after pregnancy. In nucleotides, the CDR3 is TGTGCCAGCAGAGCAGGTGTCGCTGAAGCTTTCTTT. Translating gives CASRAGVAEAFF.